Sequencing of this TCR beta chain was carried out in a study of blood T cell repertoires in COVID-19. Self-reported history from a screening survey and questionnaire set each donor's cohort. Two negative PCRs, clearance, or symptom resolution had been documented for recovered Cohort 3 donors. Original handling: Quantification of nucleated cells was approximated via reference gene primer amplification. Repertoires were generated with immunoSEQ multiplex PCR, while TCRdb's copy carries only in-frame clones and drops some. V and J calls and clone size are given by that table; D and trimming were obtained from the DNA. Of about 330,000 clones in the sample, 92% were seen once. Trimming removed 4 bases from V and 5 bases from J, with 11 bases in between. This CDR3 has 13 amino acids. Germline CDR1 LNHDA, CDR2 SQIVND (reference sequence).

The chain links TRBV19 to TRBJ1-1; a possible D gene is TRBD1 (6 bases). The sample was PBMCs or T cells enriched from blood (not recorded which). The clonotype originates from a woman in her 30s who had recovered from COVID-19. CDR3 region: CASSNREGTEAFF. CDR3 nucleotide sequence: TGTGCCAGTAGTAACAGGGAGGGGACTGAAGCTTTCTTT. Full variable domain (outside the CDR3, taken from reference TRBV19 and TRBJ1-1): DGGITQSPKYLFRKEGQNVTLSCEQNLNHDAMYWYRQDPGQGLRLIYYSQIVNDFQKGDIAEGYSVSREKKESFPLTVTSAQKNPTAFYLCASSNREGTEAFFGQGTRLTVV.